What follows are 7 T cell receptor beta chains derived from one specimen sequenced in a study of early T cells in non-severe SARS-CoV-2 infection (dated by TCRdb to about 2021). To prepare the library, 5' RACE was applied. Sequencing took place on a NextSeq 500. TCRdb's own reprocessing of the public reads used fastp at Q25 and MiXCR and kept productive beta chains. Under each unique CDR3 protein, matching rows form one entry showing the most common genes and DNA. In this sample the table shows under 50,000 distinct CDR3 sequences, about 4% of which occur a single time. The ten most abundant clones make up roughly 6.4% of the sample. The sequenced material came from whole blood. Source of these receptors: an adult who was a healthcare worker with PCR-confirmed SARS-CoV-2 infection or an uninfected control (not recorded which).

This clonotype was observed many times. CDR3 nucleotides: TGCGCCAGCAGCACACAGACTCGGAGCAATGAGCAGTTCTTC. The encoded protein is CASSTQTRSNEQFF. The chain joins TRBV5-1 to TRBJ2-1; the D is unclear. CDR1 and CDR2 from the germline V gene are SGHRS and YFSETQ. The CDR3 is made up of 14 amino acids. The ends were cut back, 4 bases at V and 6 bases at J, with 14 bases in the middle.

Many counts were recorded for this clonotype. The chain is built from TRBV29-1 and TRBJ2-7; possibly TRBD2 for D (6 bases). V shed 7 bases and J shed 3 bases, with 16 bases lying between them. The CDR3 sequence is 13 residues long. CDR1 and CDR2 from the germline V gene are SQVTM and ANQGSEA. CDR3 sequence reads: CSAGGVPGYEQYF. The CDR3, as DNA: TGCAGCGCCGGAGGGGTCCCCGGCTACGAGCAGTACTTC.

In this sample, this clonotype turned up many times. The chain is built from TRBV29-1 and TRBJ2-2; D assignment may be TRBD1 or TRBD2 (5 bases each). In germline, CDR1 is SQVTM, CDR2 ANQGSEA. The V end lost 6 bases, the J end lost 5 bases, and 19 bases lay between the germline ends. The CDR3 is 15 residues long. CDR3 amino acids: CSVSNEGWATGELFF. The CDR3 nucleotides read TGCAGCGTCTCGAACGAGGGGTGGGCAACCGGGGAGCTGTTTTTT.

This clonotype was seen repeatedly, ten times or more. The J gene is TRBJ1-1, the V gene TRBV29-1; maybe TRBD1 (5 bases). With 7 bases removed from V and 2 bases from J, the gap between germline ends came to 11 bases. The CDR3 has 12 residues. The V gene's germline CDR1 is SQVTM and CDR2 ANQGSEA. As DNA, the CDR3 is TGCAGCGCCCTTGGACAAAACACTGAAGCTTTCTTT. Amino acids: CSALGQNTEAFF.

This clonotype was recorded at least ten times. This chain connects TRBV6-1 to TRBJ1-5; TRBD1 agrees at 9 bases. J lost 6 bases, V lost 7 bases, and 7 bases had no gene match. The V gene's germline CDR1 is MNHNS and CDR2 SASEGT. The CDR3 is made up of 14 amino acids. CDR3 protein: CASKPGQGSQPQHF. DNA for the CDR3: TGTGCCAGCAAGCCGGGACAGGGCTCTCAGCCCCAGCATTTT.

This clonotype was seen many times. The chain links TRBV29-1 to TRBJ1-1; D unresolved. Germline CDR1 SQVTM, CDR2 ANQGSEA. The CDR3 is 11 residues long. With 1 base removed from V and 6 bases from J, the gap between germline ends came to 6 bases. In DNA, the CDR3 is TGCAGCGTTGAAGCCGAAGCTGAAGCTTTCTTT. This sequence encodes CSVEAEAEAFF.

This clonotype showed up many times. This chain uses TRBV29-1 with TRBJ2-1; TRBD2 matches 9 bases. CDR1 and CDR2 (germline): SQVTM, ANQGSEA. V dropped 4 bases and J dropped 4; count of bases not matched to a gene: 2. CDR3 length: 13 residues. The CDR3 loop reads CSVGLAGYNEQFF. In DNA form, the CDR3 reads TGCAGCGTTGGTCTAGCGGGGTACAATGAGCAGTTCTTC.